The present T cell receptor (beta chain) was sequenced within a study of regulatory T cells in long-lasting Graves disease (TCRdb year 2021). Background on the whole study: In the newly diagnosed Graves' disease group, patients had been taking antithyroid drugs for less than 3 months. Peripheral blood TCR sequencing and RNA sequencing compared persistent Graves' disease patients with newly diagnosed Graves' disease patients. The study was registered as a clinical trial and conducted in China. TCR sequencing covered some 13 persistent and some 20 newly diagnosed Graves' disease patients, some 35 samples in total. The paper as a whole reports these results and caveats: Sequencing and analysis were limited to the TCR beta chain. Persistent Graves' disease patients showed lower TCR Shannon entropy and fewer highly expanded clones than newly diagnosed patients, suggesting clonal expansion. A larger number of public clonotypes was shared among persistent patients (about 2,700) than among newly diagnosed patients (around 970). The study examined only peripheral blood because the primary lesion, thyroid tissue, could not be accessed. The authors noted that the small sample size was a limitation that may lower accuracy. TRBV28, TRBJ1-2 and TRBJ2-5 were preferentially used in persistent disease, while TRBV20-1 and TRBJ2-1 were favored in newly diagnosed disease.

The library was made by multiplex PCR. The listed sequencing device is Illumina HiSeq 4000. CDR3 regions were amplified by Arm-PCR with iRepertoire HTBI primers to construct TCR beta libraries. Gel purification was performed on PCR products prior to sequencing. Under the source paper's analysis protocol: Across samples, 60 to 75 TRBV and 15 or so TRBJ segments were identified and used for gene usage analysis of CDR3 amino acid clonotypes. COPE and FqMerger were used to merge filtered high-quality paired reads into contigs. Contigs were aligned with BLAST to IMGT TRBV, TRBD and TRBJ reference genes, and CDR3 was defined per IMGT. Any clonotype with a frequency above 0.1% was counted as a highly expanded clone. Shannon entropy was used to measure repertoire diversity, and the Gini coefficient was used to measure V-J evenness. A clonotype was considered public if more than one individual shared it. TCRdb ran its own pipeline on the public reads, namely fastp trimming at Q25 and MiXCR clone calling, and kept in-frame beta chains. Every distinct CDR3 protein forms one entry, paired with its most common genes and DNA. The V and J calls and clone size are TCRdb's, not the authors'. Across this sample there are 400,000 to 500,000 distinct CDR3 sequences, with around 13% seen only once. The ten largest account for approximately 17% of the sample.

There are many counts of this clonotype. Its antigen is unknown. No per-base quality is available; no much larger clone lies one base away. The meaning of the sample's time point label: newly diagnosed GD, antithyroid drugs for less than 3 months. For both TCR sequencing and RNA sequencing, RNA was extracted from PBMCs in TRIzol. The diagnosis of Graves' disease followed American Thyroid Association guidelines. The patients came from an endocrinology department in Xi'an, China. Each patient gave approximately 10 milliliters of peripheral blood, collected in an EDTA anticoagulant tube. Ficoll Paque Plus density gradient separation was used to isolate PBMCs, and no further T cell sorting was performed. An Agilent 2100 Bioanalyzer and agarose gel were used to check RNA quality, and a NanoDrop 2000 was used to measure RNA concentration. The CDR3 contains 19 residues, cysteine and phenylalanine counted. The CDR3 DNA has 57 bases and is translated from base 1. Reading the germline V gene gives CDR1 SQVTM and CDR2 ANQGSEA. V lost 0 bases and J lost 7 bases; the stretch between them is 30 bases long.

Separately, the same data were catalogued under a study of T cells in Graves' hyperthyroidism and ophthalmopathy. As that second paper reports: Graves' hyperthyroidism was defined as stable when no progression to ophthalmopathy occurred over 18 months of follow-up. Hyperthyroidism patients were aged 18 to 65 years and newly diagnosed, with disease duration of less than 2 months. The study excluded patients with uncontrolled infections, other autoimmune diseases, pregnancy or lactation. Diagnoses were based on clinical symptoms, serum thyroxine and TRAb, thyroid ultrasound and orbital computed tomography. For the first round of RT-PCR on the TCR CDR3, the HTBI primer set was used together with the Qiagen OneStep RT-PCR kit. Blood samples also contained most of the expanded thyroid clonotypes (frequency above 0.001), which suggests that blood repertoires may reflect thyroid immune responses. A model built on a 13 V-J signature distinguished ophthalmopathy from stable hyperthyroidism, reaching around 87% sensitivity and around 82% specificity in cross-validation and 80%/75% in testing. During validation, the model predicted progression to ophthalmopathy a median of around 6 months ahead of onset, with almost 71% sensitivity and less than 85% specificity. TCR V-J signatures able to tell the groups apart were searched for in a discovery cohort of more than 90 patients, of whom more than 40 had Graves' ophthalmopathy and some 60 had stable Graves' hyperthyroidism. Prospective prediction of ophthalmopathy was tested in an independent validation cohort consisting of fewer than 20 hyperthyroidism patients and some 16 patients who later progressed to ophthalmopathy. The approximately 90 discovery patients were randomly split 7:3 into training and test sets. Thyroid tissue and blood T-cell repertoires from about six Graves' hyperthyroidism patients were also compared in the study. After blood sampling, hyperthyroidism patients were treated with methimazole at a starting dose of 30 mg daily, and ophthalmopathy patients were treated with high-dose intravenous methylprednisolone. Libraries were constructed in a second round of multiplex PCR, after which size selection and purification were performed. Libraries were sequenced paired-end with 100 bp reads on an Illumina HiSeq2000. SOAPnuke was used to process the raw data, removing reads that contained adapters or uncalled bases, had a mean Phred below 15, or lacked an exact match to the constant primer or identifier. COPE v1.2.5 was used to merge high-quality paired reads, and clonotypes were defined as unique nucleotide sequences. MiTCR v1.1 was used to align clonotypes to the IMGT TRBV, TRBD and TRBJ reference segments. Only V-J combinations with frequency above 0.0001, covering roughly 99% of repertoires, were analysed. The TCS score was defined as F50 (clonal expansion) divided by E x V (chaos), with BLOSUM62-based TCRdist calculated between CDR3 peptides within each V-J. Welch's t-statistics and random forest reduced fewer than 600 V-J features to 13, which were used in a naive Bayes classifier (R e1071). Sample size was not statistically predetermined, and investigators were not blinded to group allocation. According to the paper, TCR Vbeta CDR3 sequencing was carried out on over 130 peripheral blood samples, which came from fewer than 50 ophthalmopathy, approximately 72 hyperthyroidism and about 17 progressor patients.

Recombination joined TRBV29-1 with TRBJ2-5; the D gene is not confidently resolved. This receptor was obtained from a woman aged 50 to 60 with Graves disease. Donor details come from another sample of the same person, matched by shared clones. The sequenced sample was peripheral blood mononuclear cells (PBMCs), obtained at new diagnosis, from a patient treated with antithyroid drugs. The DNA is TGCAGCGTTGAAGATCGGGTAACTGCCCAGATTGTCTTCGGTTGGACCCAGTACTTC. It is translated as CSVEDRVTAQIVFGWTQYF.